This T cell receptor (beta chain) was captured by sequencing in a study of T cell changes during pregnancy in multiple sclerosis. Clones were read by immunoSEQ multiplex PCR, and TCRdb kept only the in-frame ones, dropping some. The data hold 80,000 to 130,000 clones, with approximately 94% observed a single time. The CDR3 has 16 residues. Germline CDR1 and CDR2: LNHDA and SQIVND (reference sequence). The ends were cut back, 1 base at V and 0 bases at J, with 7 bases in the middle. This clonotype originated in a female donor with multiple sclerosis, enrolled in a pregnancy study. The chain links TRBV19 to TRBJ2-6; no clear D gene. The source material was peripheral blood, sampled in the second trimester of pregnancy. DNA of the CDR3: TGTGCCAGTAGTATAGGGCGGTTCTCTGGGGCCAACGTCCTGACTTTC. It translates to CASSIGRFSGANVLTF.